Listed below are T cell receptor beta chains from one sample, sequenced in a study of shared clonotypes between healthy human individuals. Sequenced by immunoSEQ multiplex PCR; TCRdb stores in-frame clones only, minus some. Seen here are some 200,000 clones, 65% to 70% observed once, and the top ten hold approximately 12%. Sequencing was carried out using memory CD4+ T cells sorted from blood. The receptors were sampled from a man aged 25-40 years in good health. The CDR3 runs from the conserved cysteine through the conserved F or W. Fields, in order: V gene, clone size, J gene, D gene, CDR3 DNA, CDR3 protein. The D gene is left open where the match is weak. Clone size is not always given. Where it is, it says once, few, many or a class for expanded clones.

TRBV10-1	few	TRBJ2-2	-	TGCGCCAGCAGTGAGGTCGCCACCGGGGAGCTGTTTTTT	CASSEVATGELFF
TRBV19	-	TRBJ2-2	TRBD2	TGTGCCAGTAGTTTTCCGGGACTAGCGGGAGGACACACCGGGGAGCTGTTTTTT	CASSFPGLAGGHTGELFF
TRBV27	-	TRBJ2-7	TRBD2	TGTGCCAGCAGTTTTTCGGGGGGAATTAACGAGCAGTACTTC	CASSFSGGINEQYF
TRBV27	-	TRBJ2-7	-	TGTGCCAGCAGTCCGCAATCTATTTATAAGCAGTACTTC	CASSPQSIYKQYF
TRBV4-3	-	TRBJ2-3	-	TGCGCCAGCAGCCAAGGAAGCTACGGGAGCACAGATACGCAGTATTTT	CASSQGSYGSTDTQYF
TRBV5-1	-	TRBJ2-1	-	TGCGCCAGCACCCCTGGGGGTGGCTACAATGAGCAGTTCTTC	CASTPGGGYNEQFF
TRBV9	few	TRBJ2-1	-	TGTGCCAGCAGTTCAGGGGAATCCTACAATGAGCAGTTCTTC	CASSSGESYNEQFF
TRBV29-1	few	TRBJ1-2	-	TGCAGCGACTACAGTGCTAACTATGGCTACACCTTC	CSDYSANYGYTF
TRBV28	-	TRBJ2-7	TRBD1	TGTGCCAGCATTACTTTCACAGGGGGCTCCTACGAGCAGTACTTC	CASITFTGGSYEQYF
TRBV6-5	-	TRBJ1-2	-	TGTGCCAGTTGCTCCACTCGGGCGCTTGAGGGCTACACCTTC	CASCSTRALEGYTF
TRBV7-8	-	TRBJ2-1	-	TGTGCCAGCAGCTTAGGGGAGGGGGTCGGTGAGCAGTTCTTC	CASSLGEGVGEQFF
TRBV5-4	-	TRBJ2-7	TRBD2	TGTGCCAGCAGCCGAAGCTCCGGGACTAGAACTTACGAGCAGTACTTC	CASSRSSGTRTYEQYF
TRBV11-2	many	TRBJ2-7	-	TGTGCCAGCAGCTTAGCAGGTTACGAGCAGTACTTC	CASSLAGYEQYF
TRBV9	few	TRBJ2-1	-	TGTGCCAGCAGCGTAGATTTTGGTGTGCAGTTCTTC	CASSVDFGVQFF
TRBV6-5	-	TRBJ1-1	TRBD1	TGTGCCAGCAGTATGACAGGGAACATGAACACTGAAGCTTTCTTT	CASSMTGNMNTEAFF
TRBV9	-	TRBJ2-3	-	TGTGCCAGCAGCGTAGGAAAGGGTTTCACAGATACGCAGTATTTT	CASSVGKGFTDTQYF
TRBV2	-	TRBJ2-7	-	TGTGCCTCAAAAAGGCTAGCAGAGAGCGAGCAGTACTTC	CASKRLAESEQYF
TRBV11-2	-	TRBJ2-7	TRBD2	TGTGCCAGCAGCCCGAGGACTAGCGGCCCTTACGAGCAGTACTTC	CASSPRTSGPYEQYF
TRBV27	-	TRBJ1-2	-	TGTGCCAGCAGTCAGGGTGGCTATGGCTACACCTTC	CASSQGGYGYTF
TRBV28	-	TRBJ2-5	TRBD2	TGTGCCGCGGGAGGGTGGGAGACCCAGTACTTC	CAAGGWETQYF
TRBV7-8	-	TRBJ2-7	-	TGTGCCAGCAGCTTCCGTTTGTCCACCTACGAGCAGTACTTC	CASSFRLSTYEQYF
TRBV30	few	TRBJ1-1	-	TGTGCCTGGAGGGAGAACACTGAAGCTTTCTTT	CAWRENTEAFF
TRBV18	-	TRBJ2-2	TRBD2	TGTGCCAGCTCACCCCGGACTAGCGGGAGCGTCGGGGAGCTGTTTTTT	CASSPRTSGSVGELFF
TRBV29-1	many	TRBJ1-5	-	TGCAGCGTCCGGGACAACTACAATCAGCCCCAGCATTTT	CSVRDNYNQPQHF
TRBV2	-	TRBJ2-3	-	TGTGCCGTTCGTCGCCCAAGCACAGATACGCAGTATTTT	CAVRRPSTDTQYF
TRBV28	-	TRBJ1-5	-	TGTGCCAGCAGTTTAGCCAGTGGGGGAAATCAGCCCCAGCATTTT	CASSLASGGNQPQHF
TRBV7-3	-	TRBJ2-3	TRBD1	TGTGCCAGCAGCTCAGGACAGGGGGCGACAGATACGCAGTATTTT	CASSSGQGATDTQYF
TRBV5-6	few	TRBJ2-6	-	TGTGCCAGCAGCATACGGGACTCTGGGGCCAACGTCCTGACTTTC	CASSIRDSGANVLTF
TRBV5-5	-	TRBJ2-1	TRBD2	TGTGCCAGCAGCTTCACGGCGGGAGTTAATGAGCAGTTCTTC	CASSFTAGVNEQFF
TRBV19	few	TRBJ2-1	-	TGTGCCAGTAGTATAGATCGAAGCAGCGAGCAGTTCTTC	CASSIDRSSEQFF
TRBV27	once	TRBJ2-7	-	TGTGCCAGCCGTTTGGCCGGACGGCTAGGGGGGGGTGAGCAGTACTTC	CASRLAGRLGGGEQYF
TRBV2	few	TRBJ2-3	-	TGTGCCAGCATAGAGAGTTGGGGAGATACGCAGTATTTT	CASIESWGDTQYF
TRBV11-2	-	TRBJ1-1	TRBD1	TGTGCCAGCAGCACGAACAGGGGAACTGAAGCTTTCTTT	CASSTNRGTEAFF
TRBV6-6	-	TRBJ2-7	-	TGTGCCAGCAGAATGTCGTTGACCTCCTACGAGCAGTACTTC	CASRMSLTSYEQYF
TRBV9	-	TRBJ1-3	-	TGTGCCAGCAGCGCCCTCCTCTCTGGAAACACCATATATTTT	CASSALLSGNTIYF
TRBV9	-	TRBJ2-2	TRBD1	TGTGCCAGCAGCGTGGACCTACCGGGACAGGGGCGATTCACCGGGGAGCTGTTTTTT	CASSVDLPGQGRFTGELFF
TRBV6-1	-	TRBJ1-5	-	TGTGCCAGCAGTGAGGGTTACAATCAGCCCCAGCATTTT	CASSEGYNQPQHF
TRBV27	few	TRBJ2-1	-	TGTGCCAGCAGTGCACTCGGGGTGGGAGTCCCCTACAATGAGCAGTTCTTC	CASSALGVGVPYNEQFF
TRBV11-2	-	TRBJ2-1	-	TGTGCCAGCAGCTTAGGTGTCATCAAGGATAATGAGCAGTTCTTC	CASSLGVIKDNEQFF
TRBV2	-	TRBJ2-7	-	TGTGCCAGCAGTGTGGAGGCGAGCGAGCAGTACTTC	CASSVEASEQYF
TRBV7-2	-	TRBJ1-2	-	TGTGCCAGCAGCTTAGGAGTTCCTGGCTACACCTTC	CASSLGVPGYTF
TRBV18	-	TRBJ2-3	-	TGTGCCAGCTCACCACTAGCGGCTAGCACAGATACGCAGTATTTT	CASSPLAASTDTQYF
TRBV5-1	-	TRBJ2-1	TRBD2	TGCGCCAGCAGCTTGGTAACTAGCGGGAGAGCTTATAATGAGCAGTTCTTC	CASSLVTSGRAYNEQFF
TRBV7-9	-	TRBJ2-5	-	TGTGCCAGCAGCCGGGGTGTGTCCCAAGAGACCCAGTACTTC	CASSRGVSQETQYF
TRBV5-1	-	TRBJ2-2	-	TGCGCCAGCACTGGGAGGACGAACACCGGGGAGCTGTTTTTT	CASTGRTNTGELFF
TRBV19	-	TRBJ2-3	TRBD2	TGTGCCAGTAGTATAGAGGGACTAGCGGGTATGCCAGATACGCAGTATTTT	CASSIEGLAGMPDTQYF
TRBV28	few	TRBJ2-6	-	TGTGCCAGCAGTTTAACCTCTGGGGCCAACGTCCTGACTTTC	CASSLTSGANVLTF
TRBV7-8	few	TRBJ2-1	TRBD2	TGTGCCAGCAGCCAGACTAGCCTGGAGCAGTTCTTC	CASSQTSLEQFF
TRBV7-8	-	TRBJ2-2	TRBD2	TGTGCCAGCAGCCCGGGACTAGCGTTGAACACCGGGGAGCTGTTTTTT	CASSPGLALNTGELFF
TRBV9	-	TRBJ2-3	-	TGTGCCAGCAGCTTAGGGCCTGGCACAGATACGCAGTATTTT	CASSLGPGTDTQYF
TRBV5-4	few	TRBJ2-3	-	TGTGCCAGCAAACCCATGGGGGATGTTGGCACAGATACGCAGTATTTT	CASKPMGDVGTDTQYF
TRBV4-2	-	TRBJ2-7	-	TGTGCCAGCAGCCAAGGGTTGGGGGAGCAGTACTTC	CASSQGLGEQYF